The entry below describes one TCR beta chain. The sample is drawn from a study of cytomegalovirus exposure and HLA in healthy donors. V lost 2 bases and J 4 bases, leaving 5 bases between the germline ends. The CDR3 has 11 amino acids. Germline CDR1 and CDR2: SQVTM and ANQGSEA. PCR was performed using 60 Vbeta and 13 Jbeta primers. Repertoires were generated with immunoSEQ multiplex PCR, while TCRdb's copy carries only in-frame clones and drops some. The table records about 150,000 clones, roughly 80% of them present only once. Sequencing was performed on PBMCs. This sequence originates from a male donor in good health and CMV-seronegative. The J gene is TRBJ1-2, the V gene TRBV29-1, with TRBD1 as a possible D gene (5 bases). In DNA, the CDR3 is TGCAGCGTTGAAACAGGCTATGGCTACACCTTC. Its translation: CSVETGYGYTF.